The 18 T cell receptor beta chains in this list originate from one sample, sequenced in a study of post-analysis software for immune sequencing data. Study-level points and caveats: The study found TRBV5-6, TRBV5-1 and TRBV20-1 among five TRBV segments more frequent in patients than controls.

Their target antigens are unknown. Carried by the TCR beta cDNA libraries were unique molecular identifiers. Via MiXCR, TCRdb re-called the PCR reads, giving one row per CDR3 protein. The sample includes hundreds of thousands of distinct CDR3 sequences, approximately 50% of them seen just once. The specimen sequenced was blood. The receptors here all came from a girl between 5 and 17 years old with multiple sclerosis.

Only a few counts were recorded for this clonotype. The V gene is TRBV7-2, the J gene TRBJ2-7; 10 bases are a match to TRBD2. This CDR3 has 15 residues. In germline, CDR1 is SGHTA, CDR2 FQGNSA. J gave up 3 bases and V 4 bases, and 6 bases lay outside the gene matches. The CDR3 nucleotides read TGTGCCAGCAGCTCCGGGACTAGCGCCTTCTACGAGCAGTACTTC. It specifies CASSSGTSAFYEQYF.

As regards this clonotype: An end of the junction does not agree with germline; a read error may underlie this. The chain is built from TRBV3-1 and TRBJ2-3; D possibly corresponds to TRBD2 (7 bases). The length of the CDR3 is 16 residues. Germline assignment: CDR1 LGHDT and CDR2 YNNKEL (reference sequence). CDR3 sequence (DNA): TGTGCCAGCCGCCAAGAGGGGCGGGGGCCCCTAGATACGCAGTATTTT. This sequence encodes CASRQEGRGPLDTQYF.

The count of this clonotype is one. This sequence joins TRBV12-3 or TRBV12-4 and TRBJ2-1; TRBD2 agrees at 15 bases. The CDR3 totals 17 residues. V shed 7 bases, J shed 3 bases, and the junction held 7 bases outside the gene matches. The DNA of the CDR3 is TGTGCCAGCACTCGGACTAGCGGGAGGGCCCTCTACAATGAGCAGTTCTTC. Translated: CASTRTSGRALYNEQFF.

This chain connects TRBV29-1 to TRBJ2-7; D possibly corresponds to TRBD1 (5 bases). Germline V CDR1 and CDR2: SQVTM, ANQGSEA. The CDR3 has 13 amino acids. V dropped 2 bases and J dropped 2 bases, with 10 bases sitting between them. In DNA, the CDR3 is TGCAGCGTTGAACAGGACAAACCCTACGAGCAGTACTTC. Encoded protein: CSVEQDKPYEQYF.

J is TRBJ2-5 and V is TRBV20-1, with D possibly matching TRBD1 (7 bases). V shed 6 bases and J shed 5 bases, with 13 bases lying between them. Germline loops: CDR1 DFQATT, CDR2 SNEGSKA (reference sequence). The CDR3 is made up of 12 amino acids. The chain's CDR3 is CSAQGGEETQYF. In DNA, the CDR3 is TGCAGTGCCCAGGGGGGAGAGGAGACCCAGTACTTC.

This clonotype showed up just a few times. V gene TRBV3-1 combines with J gene TRBJ1-1, with a weak D call TRBD1 (5 bases). The CDR3 covers 15 residues. Germline V gene lookup returns CDR1 LGHDT and CDR2 YNNKEL (reference sequence). V dropped 0 bases and J dropped 1 base, with 9 bases sitting between them. CDR3 sequence reads: CASSQERGQNTEAFF. For the CDR3, the DNA is TGTGCCAGCAGCCAAGAGAGAGGACAGAACACTGAAGCTTTCTTT.

The chain carries TRBV6-4 and TRBJ2-1; the match to TRBD2 covers 12 bases. The CDR3 has 20 residues. Trimming cost V 5 bases and J 0 bases; bases outside gene matches: 14. Germline CDR1 MRHNA, CDR2 SNTAGT. CDR3 sequence (DNA): TGTGCCAGCAGTTCTCTAGCGGGGGGGCCTTCGAGGGACTCCTACAATGAGCAGTTCTTC. This gives the protein CASSSLAGGPSRDSYNEQFF.

The count of this clonotype is one. The rearrangement joins TRBV7-9 to TRBJ1-1, with 10 bases identical to TRBD1. The germline CDR1 and CDR2 sequences are SEHNR and FQNEAQ (reference sequence). This CDR3 comprises 15 residues. Unmatched junction bases numbered 6, after V lost 2 bases and J lost 6 bases. The CDR3 region has the DNA TGTGCCAGCAGCTTACTCGGGACAGGGGTTCCTGAAGCTTTCTTT. Its protein product is CASSLLGTGVPEAFF. Complete variable domain (other parts from reference TRBV7-9 and TRBJ1-1): DTGVSQNPRHKITKRGQNVTFRCDPISEHNRLYWYRQTLGQGPEFLTYFQNEAQLEKSRLLSDRFSAERPKGSFSTLEIQRTEQGDSAMYLCASSLLGTGVPEAFFGQGTRLTVV.

This clonotype was seen a handful of times. A read error may account for a junction end that differs from germline. This chain connects TRBV7-3 to TRBJ2-6, with unresolved D. Per the germline V gene, CDR1 is SGHTA and CDR2 is FQGTGA. CDR3 size: 14 residues. CDR3 sequence: CANSLTYGANVLTF. The CDR3 DNA reads as TGTGCCAACAGCTTAACTTATGGGGCCAACGTCCTGACTTTC.

The sample holds a few counts of this clonotype. This chain uses TRBV6-5 with TRBJ2-7; weak D call: TRBD1 (5 bases). Germline values: CDR1 MNHEY, CDR2 SVGAGI. This CDR3 comprises 14 residues. V lost 3 bases and J 2 bases, leaving 11 bases between the germline ends. CDR3 nucleotides: TGTGCCAGCAGTTATGACAGCCGGACCTACGAGCAGTACTTC. This encodes CASSYDSRTYEQYF.

The chain joins TRBV7-9 to TRBJ2-3, with 9 bases aligning to TRBD1. CDR3 length equals 15 residues. Germline assignment: CDR1 SEHNR and CDR2 FQNEAQ (reference sequence). After removal of 5 bases from V and 1 base from J, the junction contained 4 bases not matched to a gene. CDR3 DNA: TGTGCCAGCAGCGCCCGGGACAGGGGCACAGATACGCAGTATTTT. This codes for CASSARDRGTDTQYF.

V gene TRBV12-3 or TRBV12-4 combines with J gene TRBJ2-7, with D hard to call. The CDR3 spans 16 residues. The germline V and J ends were trimmed by 3 bases and 2 bases, with 17 bases remaining between them. CDR3 sequence (DNA): TGTGCCAGCAGTTTCCGAGTTTCACAATCACCCTACGAGCAGTACTTC. Amino acid sequence: CASSFRVSQSPYEQYF.

This clonotype was observed a few times. This chain connects TRBV5-1 to TRBJ2-7; TRBD1 matches 11 bases. This CDR3 spans 16 amino acids. Germline CDR1 and CDR2: SGHRS and YFSETQ. J was trimmed by 3 bases and V by 5 bases; bases with no gene match: 10. CDR3 sequence: CASSALGGTGGYEQYF. The CDR3 DNA reads as TGCGCCAGCAGTGCCTTAGGCGGGACAGGGGGCTACGAGCAGTACTTC.

The chain is built from TRBV10-3 and TRBJ1-6; 10 nucleotides align to TRBD1. With V trimmed by 10 bases and J by 11 bases, 17 bases remained unmatched. The CDR3 is 16 amino acids. CDR1 and CDR2 from the germline V gene are ENHRY and SYGVKD. The DNA for the CDR3 is TGTGCCACGACCGGGACAGGGGACACCCAGGCTCCACCCCTCCACTTT. Translated, it gives CATTGTGDTQAPPLHF.

The gene calls are TRBV5-1 and TRBJ2-7; 9 positions agree with TRBD1. Per the germline V gene, CDR1 is SGHRS and CDR2 is YFSETQ. This CDR3 region has 15 residues. Germline trimming cut 5 bases from V and 1 base from J; bases unmatched to any gene: 7. CDR3 sequence: CASSIGQGTSYEQYF. CDR3 coding DNA: TGCGCCAGCAGTATAGGACAGGGGACTTCCTACGAGCAGTACTTC. The complete variable domain, with remaining parts taken from reference TRBV5-1 and TRBJ2-7, reads KAGVTQTPRYLIKTRGQQVTLSCSPISGHRSVSWYQQTPGQGLQFLFEYFSETQRNKGNFPGRFSGRQFSNSRSEMNVSTLELGDSALYLCASSIGQGTSYEQYFGPGTRLTVT.

The sample holds a few counts of this clonotype. J is TRBJ2-5 and V is TRBV5-1; D is possibly TRBD2 (5 bases). Trimming took 6 bases from V and 2 from J, leaving 20 bases between them. The CDR3 is 16 residues long. In germline, CDR1 is SGHRS, CDR2 YFSETQ. The DNA of the CDR3 is TGCGCCAGCACTGAACCATCGGGATACAAGCAAGAGACCCAGTACTTC. It specifies CASTEPSGYKQETQYF. The whole variable domain, remainder taken from reference TRBV5-1 and TRBJ2-5, is KAGVTQTPRYLIKTRGQQVTLSCSPISGHRSVSWYQQTPGQGLQFLFEYFSETQRNKGNFPGRFSGRQFSNSRSEMNVSTLELGDSALYLCASTEPSGYKQETQYFGPGTRLLVL.

This clonotype was found a few times. The chain links TRBV3-1 to TRBJ2-5; the match to TRBD2 covers 8 bases. V lost 2 bases, J lost 2 bases, and 7 bases stayed unmatched. CDR1 is LGHDT, CDR2 YNNKEL, per germline (reference sequence). The CDR3 loop spans 16 amino acids. In DNA, the CDR3 is TGTGCCAGCAGCCAACTAGCGGGCGGACTACAAGAGACCCAGTACTTC. It translates to CASSQLAGGLQETQYF.

The J gene is TRBJ1-2, the V gene TRBV7-2; 7 bases map to TRBD1. V lost 0 bases, J lost 5 bases, and 9 bases stayed unmatched. From germline, CDR1 is SGHTA and CDR2 FQGNSA. The length of the CDR3 is 16 residues. The CDR3 spells CASSLASAGGWYGYTF. The DNA of the CDR3 is TGTGCCAGCAGCTTAGCGTCGGCAGGGGGTTGGTATGGCTACACCTTC.